This T cell receptor beta chain was captured in a study of blood T cell repertoires in COVID-19. Study at large: Donors in the United States, Italy and Spain gave samples during acute or convalescent COVID-19. In each case, the material was cDNA or gDNA derived from T cells, B-cell-depleted T cells, or PBMCs.

How the authors handled the data: Nucleated cell counts were estimated from reference gene primer amplification. Method: immunoSEQ multiplex PCR; TCRdb's copy keeps in-frame clones and lacks some. V, J and clone size derive from that table, while D and trimming were established from the DNA sequence. The data hold fewer than 350,000 clones, with less than 90% observed a single time. This CDR3 has 14 amino acids. Germline V gene data show CDR1 as SGHTS and CDR2 as YDEGEE. Trimming cost V 2 bases and J 12 bases; bases outside gene matches: 7. Seattle researchers signed up patients amid active infection and tracked them longitudinally.

The sequence came from a woman in her thirties with COVID-19, enrolled during active disease. Sequenced sample: peripheral blood. The gene calls are TRBV5-8 and TRBJ1-6; 8 nucleotides line up with TRBD1. The CDR3 DNA follows: TGTGCCAGCAGCTTAGACAGGGGCTTTCGACCCCTCCACTTT. Amino acids: CASSLDRGFRPLHF.